What follows describes a single T cell receptor (beta chain). TCRdb re-derived calls from the RT-PCR reads in MiXCR, one entry per CDR3 protein. Of about 680,000 distinct CDR3 sequences listed, 11% to 15% are singletons. Germline V gene sequence: CDR1 LNHDA, CDR2 SQIVND (reference sequence). Trimming removed 5 bases from V and 6 bases from J; junction bases left unmatched: 4. This CDR3 has 13 residues. The chain is built from TRBV19 and TRBJ2-1; 7 bases line up with TRBD2. What was sequenced was memory CD4+ T cells from blood. The sequence was obtained from a female donor in good health, serving as a healthy control. CDR3 nucleotides: TGTGCCAGTAGTGGGGGAGGGAGCAATGAGCAGTTCTTC. This encodes CASSGGGSNEQFF.